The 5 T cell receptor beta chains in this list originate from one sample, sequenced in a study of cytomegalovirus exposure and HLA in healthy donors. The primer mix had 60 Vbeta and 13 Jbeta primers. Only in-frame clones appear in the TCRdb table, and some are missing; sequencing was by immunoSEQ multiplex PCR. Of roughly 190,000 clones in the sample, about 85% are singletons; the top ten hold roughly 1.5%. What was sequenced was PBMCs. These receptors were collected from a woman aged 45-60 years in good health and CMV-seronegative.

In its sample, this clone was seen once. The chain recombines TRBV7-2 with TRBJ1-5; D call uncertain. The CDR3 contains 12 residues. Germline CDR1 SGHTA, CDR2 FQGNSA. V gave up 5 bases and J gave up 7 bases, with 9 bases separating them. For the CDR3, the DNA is TGTGCCAGCAGCCCCCCCGGGCAGCCCCAGCATTTT. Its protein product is CASSPPGQPQHF.

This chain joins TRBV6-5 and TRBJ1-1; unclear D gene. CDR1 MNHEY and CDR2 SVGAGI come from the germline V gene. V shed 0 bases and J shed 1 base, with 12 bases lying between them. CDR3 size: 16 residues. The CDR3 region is CASSYSQFDWNTEAFF. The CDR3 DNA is TGTGCCAGCAGTTACTCTCAGTTTGATTGGAACACTGAAGCTTTCTTT.

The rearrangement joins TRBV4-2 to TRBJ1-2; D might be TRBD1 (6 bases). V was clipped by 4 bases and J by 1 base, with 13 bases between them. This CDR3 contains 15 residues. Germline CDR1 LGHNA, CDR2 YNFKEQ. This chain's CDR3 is CASSPPAGDNYGYTF. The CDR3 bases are TGTGCCAGCAGCCCCCCGGCAGGGGATAACTATGGCTACACCTTC.

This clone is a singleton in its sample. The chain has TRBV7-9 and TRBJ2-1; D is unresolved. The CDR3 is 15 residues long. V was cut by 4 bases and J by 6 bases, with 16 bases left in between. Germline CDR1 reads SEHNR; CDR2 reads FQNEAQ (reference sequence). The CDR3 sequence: CASSSQARVTNEQFF. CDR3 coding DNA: TGTGCCAGCAGCTCCCAGGCAAGAGTGACCAATGAGCAGTTCTTC.

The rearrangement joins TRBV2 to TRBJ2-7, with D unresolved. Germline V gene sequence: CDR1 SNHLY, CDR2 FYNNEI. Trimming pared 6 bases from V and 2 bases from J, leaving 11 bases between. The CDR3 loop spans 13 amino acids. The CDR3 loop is CASSGRVPYEQYF. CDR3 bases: TGTGCCAGCAGCGGCCGGGTTCCCTACGAGCAGTACTTC.